The rows below give T cell receptor beta chains drawn from one sample of a study of T cells in Graves' hyperthyroidism and ophthalmopathy. TCRdb independently ran MiXCR on the multiplex PCR reads; one entry per CDR3 protein. The sample comprises about 640,000 distinct CDR3 sequences, about 45% of which are singletons, and 6.5% to 9% rests with the top ten. The sample taken for sequencing was peripheral blood or thyroid tissue (not recorded which). The receptors were sampled from an adult man with Graves' disease, either hyperthyroidism or ophthalmopathy (not recorded which). The CDR3 runs from the conserved cysteine through the conserved F or W. D genes are given only for firm matches. The listing skips clone size in some rows; elsewhere it reads once, few, many or a size class.

cdr3_nt	cdr3_aa	v_call	d_call	j_call	clone_size
TGTGCCACCAGTGCCCAAACCTCTGGGGGGATGGGCAATCAGCCCCAGCATTTT	CATSAQTSGGMGNQPQHF	TRBV24-1	.	TRBJ1-5	.
TGTGCCAGCAGTGACCCCGGGAGTCCCAGCCAGTACTTC	CASSDPGSPSQYF	TRBV25-1	.	TRBJ2-7	many
TGTGCCACCAGTGACACCGGGACAGGGACCGGGGAGCTGTTTTTT	CATSDTGTGTGELFF	TRBV24-1	TRBD1	TRBJ2-2	many
TGCAGCTACAGGGCCGAATATAATTCACCCCTCCACTTT	CSYRAEYNSPLHF	TRBV20-1	.	TRBJ1-6	few
TGTGCCAGCAGCTATGGACAGGACTACGAGCAGTACTTC	CASSYGQDYEQYF	TRBV7-8	TRBD1	TRBJ2-7	many
TGTGCCAGCAGCTTGGGTGACAGGGGAGGGGCCAACGTCCTGACTTTC	CASSLGDRGGANVLTF	TRBV7-8	TRBD1	TRBJ2-6	once
TGTGCCAGCAGCGTTGTGCACAGACCCTATGGCTACACCTTC	CASSVVHRPYGYTF	TRBV9	.	TRBJ1-2	many
TGCAGTGCTAGAGTCACAGGGGGATGGACTGAAGCTTTCTTT	CSARVTGGWTEAFF	TRBV20-1	TRBD1	TRBJ1-1	.
TGCAGTGCTGATGACGGGATTTCCGAGCAGTACTTC	CSADDGISEQYF	TRBV20-1	.	TRBJ2-7	.
TGTGCCAGCAGTATACAGAGTCAGCCCCAGCATTTT	CASSIQSQPQHF	TRBV28	.	TRBJ1-5	.
TGTGCCAGCAGCTCAATCTGGGGGAATTCACCCCTCCACTTT	CASSSIWGNSPLHF	TRBV11-2	.	TRBJ1-6	.
TGTGCCAGCAACGCTGGGTATGGCTACACCTTC	CASNAGYGYTF	TRBV9	.	TRBJ1-2	.
TGTGCCACCAGTGACCCCCGACAGGCGAACACCGGGGAGCTGTTTTTT	CATSDPRQANTGELFF	TRBV24-1	.	TRBJ2-2	many
TGTGCCAGCAGTGCCCCATCTGCAGGGGGCGCGGGGAAGGAGGAAAAACTGTTTTTT	CASSAPSAGGAGKEEKLFF	TRBV12-3/TRBV12-4	TRBD1	TRBJ1-4	few
TGTGCCAGCAGTTTCAGACTAGCGGGGGAAACCTACGAGCAGTACTTC	CASSFRLAGETYEQYF	TRBV12-3/TRBV12-4	TRBD2	TRBJ2-7	.
TGTGCCAGCAGTAGAGGAGGACAGGGAGCTTTCTTT	CASSRGGQGAFF	TRBV6-5	TRBD1	TRBJ1-1	.
TGTGCCAGCAGCTTAGTGGGTAGAAACACCGGGGAGCTGTTTTTT	CASSLVGRNTGELFF	TRBV7-9	.	TRBJ2-2	.
TGCAGCGTAGTCGGAGGGACAGCGACCTACGAGCAGTACTTC	CSVVGGTATYEQYF	TRBV29-1	.	TRBJ2-7	.
TGTGCCAGCACGGGACAGGGAAGGAATCAGCCCCAGCATTTT	CASTGQGRNQPQHF	TRBV2	TRBD1	TRBJ1-5	.
TGTGCCAGCAGCTTGGGGGGTGCCACCGGGAGTGAGGAGACCCAGTACTTC	CASSLGGATGSEETQYF	TRBV7-9	.	TRBJ2-5	.